The T cell receptor (beta chain) under discussion was sequenced for a study of CD8+ T cells in alopecia areata. Study-wide results and limits: Higher clonality than in normal scalp was seen in lesional scalp, especially alopecia totalis/universalis.

TCR sequencing used cDNA made by reverse transcription of extracted RNA. Only in-frame clones appear in the TCRdb table, and some are missing; sequencing was by immunoSEQ multiplex PCR. The sample holds some 190,000 clones, 40% to 55% seen once. With regard to this clone: Its antigen is still unknown.

Trimming pared 0 bases from V and 3 bases from J, leaving 3 bases between. Germline CDR1 is MNHEY and CDR2 is SMNVEV (reference sequence). The CDR3 is made up of 13 amino acids. Specified treatment: oral pan-JAK inhibitor, 5-10 mg twice daily. Peripheral blood, together with lesional scalp punch biopsies, was collected from alopecia areata patients. V is TRBV27 and J is TRBJ1-5, with no clear D. The sequencing used CD8+ T cells sorted from blood, collected at week 52, from a patient treated with tofacitinib. The clonotype was recovered from a human donor with alopecia areata. In DNA form, the CDR3 reads TGTGCCAGCAGTTTATCCGTCAATCAGCCCCAGCATTTT. It translates to CASSLSVNQPQHF.